This TCR beta chain was sequenced in a study of T cell repertoires in cytomegalovirus infection. Study-wide context: It can be stated that public TCR beta signatures indicated CMV infection as well as a matching HLA type.

Germline V gene sequence: CDR1 SGHVS, CDR2 FQNEAQ. Trimming pared 5 bases from V and 8 bases from J, leaving 15 bases between. The CDR3 consists of 13 residues. Comments on this clonotype: Antigen specificity is unknown.

Via MiXCR, TCRdb re-called the reads, giving one row per CDR3 protein. The repertoire holds approximately 910,000 distinct CDR3 sequences, around 30% seen once, with more than 12% in the top ten. This receptor was identified in a human donor in good health (CMV status not recorded). Some clones in this sample may be carry-over from other donors' samples. The sequencing here drew on cultured CD8+ T cells from PBMCs, taken from culture after CMV antigen stimulation. This chain joins TRBV7-8 and TRBJ1-2; D call uncertain. CDR3 in amino acids: CASSAGNRDGYTF. Here the CDR3 DNA reads TGTGCCAGCAGCGCCGGGAACAGAGACGGCTACACCTTC.